These 27 T cell receptor beta chains share one sample of origin, sequenced in a study of blood T cell repertoires in COVID-19. The table came from immunoSEQ multiplex PCR; TCRdb's copy has only in-frame clones and leaves some out. Of about 160,000 clones in the sample, about 74% are singletons; the top ten hold around 8.1%. The sample was peripheral blood. All receptors come from a man aged 60-69 years with acute or convalescent COVID-19.

This chain links TRBV5-1 with TRBJ2-7; 10 bases agree with TRBD1. V lost 4 bases and J lost 2; bases outside the gene matches: 3. Per the germline V gene, CDR1 is SGHRS and CDR2 is YFSETQ. The CDR3 loop spans 14 amino acids. CDR3 DNA: TGCGCCAGCAGCCGGGACAGGGGTCCCTACGAGCAGTACTTC. It translates to CASSRDRGPYEQYF.

The chain combines TRBV29-1 with TRBJ1-4; TRBD1 might be the D (6 bases). Germline V lookup: CDR1 SQVTM, CDR2 ANQGSEA. Trimming pared 7 bases from V and 4 bases from J, leaving 13 bases between. The CDR3 has 13 residues. This CDR3 is CSGSGGGNEKLFF. For the CDR3, the DNA is TGCAGCGGATCGGGAGGGGGTAATGAAAAACTGTTTTTT.

The chain is built from TRBV19 and TRBJ1-1; 9 bases match TRBD1. This CDR3 has 14 residues. The germline V gene encodes CDR1 LNHDA and CDR2 SQIVND (reference sequence). The trim removed 3 bases at V and 5 bases at J, leaving 4 bases unmatched. The CDR3 coding sequence is TGTGCCAGTAGTATGGGACAGGGAAGAACTGAAGCTTTCTTT. Its translation: CASSMGQGRTEAFF.

V is TRBV19 and J is TRBJ2-4; 11 nucleotides align to TRBD2. The CDR3 runs to 17 residues. Germline values: CDR1 LNHDA, CDR2 SQIVND (reference sequence). Trimming cost V 7 bases and J 0 bases; bases outside gene matches: 8. This chain's CDR3 is CASKGLAGALAKNIQYF. CDR3 DNA sequence: TGTGCCAGTAAAGGACTAGCGGGCGCCCTAGCCAAAAACATTCAGTACTTC.

The CDR3 DNA follows: TGTGCCAGCAGCGTAGCGGGAGGGGGCTCCTATAATTCACCCCTCCACTTT. It specifies CASSVAGGGSYNSPLHF. This chain connects TRBV9 to TRBJ1-6; perhaps TRBD1 as D (6 bases). The CDR3 covers 17 residues. Germline values: CDR1 SGDLS, CDR2 YYNGEE. V shed 0 bases and J shed 0 bases, with 10 bases lying between them.

The chain joins TRBV29-1 to TRBJ1-1; no definite D call. V dropped 5 bases and J dropped 6 bases, with 10 bases sitting between them. The CDR3 spans 11 residues. From germline, CDR1 is SQVTM and CDR2 ANQGSEA. The CDR3 DNA follows: TGCAGCGTTCTCGACAACTCTGAAGCTTTCTTT. Amino acid sequence: CSVLDNSEAFF.

The V gene is TRBV7-9, the J gene TRBJ2-1; D uncertain. Germline CDR1 is SEHNR and CDR2 is FQNEAQ (reference sequence). Trimming left V 2 bases short and J 6 bases short, with 8 bases between. The CDR3 length is 13 residues. This CDR3 is CASSLKGANEQFF. DNA for the CDR3: TGTGCCAGCAGCTTAAAAGGAGCCAATGAGCAGTTCTTC.

The sample holds a few counts of this clone. The chain is built from TRBV29-1 and TRBJ1-4, with 8 positions matching TRBD1. The CDR3 runs 15 residues. CDR1 is SQVTM and CDR2 is ANQGSEA in the germline V gene. The V and J ends lost 5 bases and 0 bases, in that order; junction bases with no gene match: 5. CDR3 protein: CSVRTGTSTNEKLFF. The CDR3, as DNA: TGCAGCGTTCGGACAGGGACATCAACTAATGAAAAACTGTTTTTT.

V gene TRBV2 combines with J gene TRBJ1-4, with 9 nucleotides matching TRBD1. Germline CDR1 SNHLY, CDR2 FYNNEI. The CDR3 consists of 17 residues. J lost 5 bases, V lost 6 bases, and 13 bases had no gene match. CDR3 DNA: TGTGCCAGCAGCCGGGACAGGGAGTTATTTGGGAATGAAAAACTGTTTTTT. It codes for CASSRDRELFGNEKLFF.

J is TRBJ1-2 and V is TRBV5-4, with TRBD1 matching 11 bases. V trimming: 4 bases; J trimming: 1 base; junction bases outside the gene matches: 6. In germline, CDR1 is SGHNT, CDR2 YYREEE (reference sequence). This CDR3 spans 16 amino acids. The CDR3 sequence: CASSDLDRGRNYGYTF. The CDR3 nucleotides read TGTGCCAGCAGCGACCTGGACAGGGGGCGTAACTATGGCTACACCTTC.

J is TRBJ1-2 and V is TRBV5-6, with D tentatively TRBD1 (6 bases). Germline CDR1 and CDR2: SGHDT and YYEEEE. Trimming stripped 3 bases from V and 8 bases from J, with 17 bases between. The CDR3 extends over 14 amino acids. In DNA, the CDR3 is TGTGCCAGCAGCTCCCAGGACAGCTCGTGGGGCTACACCTTC. Encoded protein: CASSSQDSSWGYTF.

This sequence joins TRBV19 and TRBJ1-5; a weak D match, TRBD1 (5 bases). The CDR3 extends over 17 amino acids. V was pared by 5 bases and J by 0 bases, with 17 bases between. CDR1 LNHDA and CDR2 SQIVND come from the germline V gene (reference sequence). CDR3 residues: CASSPRQLTYSNQPQHF. The CDR3 DNA is TGTGCCAGTAGTCCCCGACAGCTAACTTATAGCAATCAGCCCCAGCATTTT.

The gene calls are TRBV6-5 and TRBJ1-1, with D unclear. V was clipped by 6 bases and J by 5 bases, with 7 bases between them. This CDR3 is built from 11 residues. The germline V gene encodes CDR1 MNHEY and CDR2 SVGAGI. CDR3 DNA: TGTGCCAGCAGCAAGAGTACTGAAGCTTTCTTT. Its protein is CASSKSTEAFF.

This chain joins TRBV5-1 and TRBJ1-2, with D possibly TRBD1 on 5 matching bases. There are 13 residues in the CDR3. CDR1 and CDR2 (germline): SGHRS, YFSETQ. The V gene lost 4 bases and the J gene lost 8 bases, with 15 bases spanning the gap. This chain's CDR3 is CASSGRVDGGYTF. CDR3 nucleotides: TGCGCCAGCAGCGGCAGGGTTGACGGCGGCTACACCTTC.

This clone was recorded only once. J is TRBJ2-5 and V is TRBV2; D is possibly TRBD1 (6 bases). The CDR3 is 14 amino acids. V lost 4 bases, J lost 5 bases, and 14 bases lay in between. CDR1 SNHLY and CDR2 FYNNEI come from the germline V gene. Here the CDR3 reads CASSGTVGGETQYF. CDR3 DNA sequence: TGTGCCAGCAGTGGGACAGTAGGCGGGGAGACCCAGTACTTC.

The chain uses TRBV28 and TRBJ1-1; the D is unclear. Trimming cost V 3 bases and J 0 bases, with 14 bases left between them. Germline CDR1 MDHEN, CDR2 SYDVKM. The CDR3 is made up of 16 amino acids. The CDR3 here is CASSFEVRNMNTEAFF. The CDR3, as DNA: TGTGCCAGCAGTTTCGAAGTGAGGAACATGAACACTGAAGCTTTCTTT. The full variable domain, completed using reference TRBV28 and TRBJ1-1, is DVKVTQSSRYLVKRTGEKVFLECVQDMDHENMFWYRQDPGLGLRLIYFSYDVKMKEKGDIPEGYSVSREKKERFSLILESASTNQTSMYLCASSFEVRNMNTEAFFGQGTRLTVV.

This clone was recorded once. The chain carries TRBV5-1 and TRBJ2-5; 10 nucleotides align to TRBD1. CDR1 is SGHRS, CDR2 YFSETQ, per germline. The ends lost 4 bases at V and 5 bases at J; junction bases unmatched: 8. The CDR3 contains 15 residues. CDR3 sequence (DNA): TGCGCCAGCAGCCGAGGGACAGGGGAAGGGGAGACCCAGTACTTC. Protein product: CASSRGTGEGETQYF.

V is TRBV19 and J is TRBJ2-1; D possibly corresponds to TRBD1 (5 bases). Germline loops: CDR1 LNHDA, CDR2 SQIVND (reference sequence). Trimming removed 3 bases from V and 3 bases from J, with 6 bases in between. This CDR3 is built from 13 residues. In DNA form, the CDR3 reads TGTGCCAGTAGTATGGACAACTACAATGAGCAGTTCTTC. Translated: CASSMDNYNEQFF.

This clone was seen a single time. The rearrangement links TRBV5-1 to TRBJ1-1; D is unclear. With 5 bases removed from V and 7 bases from J, the gap between germline ends came to 18 bases. CDR3 length: 14 amino acids. Germline V gene lookup returns CDR1 SGHRS and CDR2 YFSETQ. The CDR3 region is CASRPARVGDEAFF. CDR3 sequence (DNA): TGCGCCAGCAGGCCCGCACGGGTCGGGGATGAAGCTTTCTTT.

Ten or more counts support this clone. The chain couples TRBV25-1 to TRBJ1-1; D possibly corresponds to TRBD1 (5 bases). This CDR3 comprises 14 residues. V lost 1 base, J lost 6 bases, and 12 bases lay in between. Germline values: CDR1 MGHDK, CDR2 SYGVNS. For the CDR3, the DNA is TGTGCCAGCAGTGAATTAGGGGATTGGTCTGAAGCTTTCTTT. Translating gives CASSELGDWSEAFF.

The chain joins TRBV18 to TRBJ2-1; TRBD1 matches 9 bases. The germline V gene has CDR1 KGHSH and CDR2 LQKENI. The CDR3 is 14 amino acids. The J segment lost 10 bases and the V segment lost 4 bases, leaving 8 bases of the junction unmatched. The CDR3 region has the DNA TGTGCCAGCTCACTATGGGGACAGGGAGAGGAGCAGTTCTTC. Translating gives CASSLWGQGEEQFF.

The V and J genes are TRBV25-1 and TRBJ2-1; D unresolved. Germline V gene sequence: CDR1 MGHDK, CDR2 SYGVNS. The CDR3 covers 15 residues. Trimming took 5 bases from V and 5 from J, leaving 16 bases between them. The CDR3 bases are TGTGCCAGCAGTCCCCCCTACCCCCTTCACAATGAGCAGTTCTTC. It is translated as CASSPPYPLHNEQFF. The full variable domain, with the rest looked up from reference TRBV25-1 and TRBJ2-1, is EADIYQTPRYLVIGTGKKITLECSQTMGHDKMYWYQQDPGMELHLIHYSYGVNSTEKGDLSSESTVSRIRTEHFPLTLESARPSHTSQYLCASSPPYPLHNEQFFGPGTRLTVL.

This rearrangement joins TRBV5-4 to TRBJ1-6, with D possibly matching TRBD1 (5 bases). Germline V gene lookup returns CDR1 SGHNT and CDR2 YYREEE (reference sequence). V lost 2 bases and J 5 bases, leaving 14 bases between the germline ends. This CDR3 spans 16 amino acids. Written as DNA, the CDR3 is TGTGCCAGCAGCTTCGGTGGGGGGTCAGATAATTCACCCCTCCACTTT. Translated: CASSFGGGSDNSPLHF.

This chain joins TRBV6-5 and TRBJ1-1; 7 nucleotides agree with TRBD1. J was trimmed by 10 bases and V by 2 bases; bases with no gene match: 7. CDR3 length: 13 residues. Germline assignment: CDR1 MNHEY and CDR2 SVGAGI. The CDR3 DNA is TGTGCCAGCAGTTACGTCCGGGACAGTCGAGCTTTCTTT. Protein: CASSYVRDSRAFF.

The CDR3 loop is CASSLMGQGARFF. The CDR3 DNA follows: TGTGCCAGCAGCTTAATGGGTCAGGGGGCAAGGTTCTTC. The chain links TRBV7-3 to TRBJ2-1; TRBD1 agrees at 8 bases. This CDR3 contains 13 residues. The ends lost 1 base at V and 15 bases at J; junction bases unmatched: 8. Germline assignment: CDR1 SGHTA and CDR2 FQGTGA.

V gene TRBV5-6 combines with J gene TRBJ1-5, with unresolved D. This CDR3 is built from 15 residues. V was shortened by 2 bases and J by 4 bases, with 13 bases between the two germline ends. CDR1 and CDR2 (germline): SGHDT, YYEEEE. Here the CDR3 reads CASSFGGLRNQPQHF. In DNA form, the CDR3 reads TGTGCCAGCAGCTTCGGAGGGTTGAGGAATCAGCCCCAGCATTTT.

The chain carries TRBV5-5 and TRBJ2-7; no firm D call. This CDR3 comprises 12 residues. Germline assignment: CDR1 SGHKS and CDR2 YYEKEE (reference sequence). Trimming took off 2 bases at V and 3 bases at J, with 6 bases between the two ends. The CDR3 loop is CASSLGVYEQYF. In DNA form, the CDR3 reads TGTGCCAGCAGCTTAGGAGTCTACGAGCAGTACTTC.